The 17 T cell receptor beta chains in this list originate from one sample, sequenced in a study of cytomegalovirus exposure and HLA in healthy donors. 60 Vbeta and 13 Jbeta primers were used in PCR. Profiled with immunoSEQ multiplex PCR; TCRdb holds only in-frame clones, not every one. The repertoire includes around 70,000 clones, around 76% of them detected once, and around 10% sits in the top ten. The specimen was PBMCs. Receptor source: a male donor in good health and CMV-seropositive.

CDR3 sequence: CASSLSFQGRGSVPEAFF. DNA of the CDR3: TGCGCCAGCAGCTTGAGCTTTCAGGGACGGGGGTCGGTCCCTGAAGCTTTCTTT. The chain carries TRBV5-1 and TRBJ1-1; D perhaps matches TRBD1 (5 bases). This CDR3 contains 18 residues. In germline, CDR1 is SGHRS, CDR2 YFSETQ. V was pared by 1 base and J by 6 bases, with 25 bases between.

The chain carries TRBV19 and TRBJ1-5, with 9 nucleotides matching TRBD1. The length of the CDR3 is 16 residues. Germline CDR1 LNHDA, CDR2 SQIVND (reference sequence). V lost 5 bases and J lost 4; bases outside the gene matches: 9. CDR3 nucleotides: TGTGCCAGTAGTCCGGGGACAGGGAGGGGAAATCAGCCCCAGCATTTT. Translation gives CASSPGTGRGNQPQHF.

This clone turned up a few times. The J gene is TRBJ1-1, the V gene TRBV27, with D hard to call. The CDR3 is 16 residues long. Germline V gene lookup returns CDR1 MNHEY and CDR2 SMNVEV (reference sequence). V lost 5 bases and J 1 base, leaving 17 bases between the germline ends. The CDR3 sequence: CASSPRTPGRNTEAFF. The CDR3 coding sequence is TGTGCCAGCAGTCCTCGGACTCCGGGAAGGAACACTGAAGCTTTCTTT.

V and J are TRBV2 and TRBJ2-3; 8 bases match TRBD1. The CDR3 has 15 residues. From germline, CDR1 is SNHLY and CDR2 FYNNEI. V gave up 2 bases and J gave up 1 base; unmatched junction bases: 2. The CDR3 coding sequence is TGTGCCAGCAGTGAACCGGGACAGGGCACAGATACGCAGTATTTT. Translated, it gives CASSEPGQGTDTQYF.

Only a few counts were recorded for this clone. V is TRBV18 and J is TRBJ1-1, with 8 bases identical to TRBD1. The V segment lost 0 bases and the J segment 5 bases; nucleotides outside the gene matches: 8. CDR1 is KGHSH, CDR2 LQKENI, per germline. CDR3 length: 16 residues. In nucleotides, the CDR3 is TGTGCCAGCTCACCACCCAAGAACAGGGGGAATACTGAAGCTTTCTTT. Protein product: CASSPPKNRGNTEAFF. The full variable domain, with the rest looked up from reference TRBV18 and TRBJ1-1, is NAGVMQNPRHLVRRRGQEARLRCSPMKGHSHVYWYRQLPEEGLKFMVYLQKENIIDESGMPKERFSAEFPKEGPSILRIQQVVRGDSAAYFCASSPPKNRGNTEAFFGQGTRLTVV.

The V gene is TRBV27, the J gene TRBJ1-5; 11 bases are shared with TRBD1. The CDR3 has 17 amino acids. Germline V gene data show CDR1 as MNHEY and CDR2 as SMNVEV (reference sequence). Trimming cost V 5 bases and J 6 bases; bases outside gene matches: 12. In DNA form, the CDR3 reads TGTGCCAGCAGTACCCTAGGACAGGGGGCCCGCGGTCAGCCCCAGCATTTT. Translated, it gives CASSTLGQGARGQPQHF.

The chain is built from TRBV9 and TRBJ2-5, with 9 positions matching TRBD2. The ends lost 1 base at V and 1 base at J; junction bases unmatched: 5. The CDR3 covers 16 residues. Looked up from germline, CDR1 is SGDLS and CDR2 is YYNGEE. CDR3 bases: TGTGCCAGCAGCGTAACACAGCGGGGGGCCCAAGAGACCCAGTACTTC. Amino acids: CASSVTQRGAQETQYF. The full variable domain, with the rest looked up from reference TRBV9 and TRBJ2-5, is DSGVTQTPKHLITATGQRVTLRCSPRSGDLSVYWYQQSLDQGLQFLIQYYNGEERAKGNILERFSAQQFPDLHSELNLSSLELGDSALYFCASSVTQRGAQETQYFGPGTRLLVL.

The chain is built from TRBV7-3 and TRBJ2-1, with 10 bases identical to TRBD2. This CDR3 spans 17 amino acids. V lost 4 bases to trimming and J lost 4 bases; unmatched junction nucleotides: 10. Germline assignment: CDR1 SGHTA and CDR2 FQGTGA. CDR3 sequence (DNA): TGTGCCAGCAGCTCCTATACGGGACTAGCGCCATACAATGAGCAGTTCTTC. Translating gives CASSSYTGLAPYNEQFF.

The chain combines TRBV7-2 with TRBJ2-7; D perhaps matches TRBD1 (5 bases). Germline V gene lookup returns CDR1 SGHTA and CDR2 FQGNSA. V lost 1 base and J 2 bases, leaving 9 bases between the germline ends. This CDR3 contains 14 residues. In DNA, the CDR3 is TGTGCCAGCAGCTTAGAGGTACAGGCCTACGAGCAGTACTTC. Protein: CASSLEVQAYEQYF.

The chain carries TRBV11-3 and TRBJ2-1; 9 bases align to TRBD2. With 4 bases clipped from V and 10 bases from J, the junction kept 20 bases outside the gene matches. CDR1 is SGHNT, CDR2 YENEEA, per germline. CDR3 size: 18 residues. The CDR3 region is CASSWTGWEAGGRGEQFF. The CDR3 coding sequence is TGTGCCAGCAGCTGGACGGGGTGGGAAGCGGGAGGTCGTGGGGAGCAGTTCTTC.

The chain carries TRBV11-2 and TRBJ2-3; 15 nucleotides align to TRBD2. The V gene's germline CDR1 is SGHAT and CDR2 FQNNGV. The CDR3 has 17 residues. Losses at the gene ends were 4 bases for V and 2 bases for J; bases not matched to a gene: 4. The CDR3 DNA is TGTGCCAGCAGCTCCGGGACTAGCGGGGGGATCACAGATACGCAGTATTTT. Its protein product is CASSSGTSGGITDTQYF.

The chain employs TRBV6-5 and TRBJ2-2; the D is unclear. Trimming took 2 bases from V and 1 from J, leaving 11 bases between them. The germline CDR1 and CDR2 sequences are MNHEY and SVGAGI. This CDR3 region has 16 residues. The CDR3 coding sequence is TGTGCCAGCAGTTACCGCCGGCGGAGGAACACCGGGGAGCTGTTTTTT. Translating it yields CASSYRRRRNTGELFF.

This sequence joins TRBV19 and TRBJ1-4, with TRBD1 matching 10 bases. Germline CDR1 is LNHDA and CDR2 is SQIVND (reference sequence). This CDR3 spans 16 amino acids. The CDR3 DNA follows: TGTGCGACAATTCGAGGTAGGGACAGGGGTGGTGAAAAACTGTTTTTT. Protein sequence: CATIRGRDRGGEKLFF.

This sequence joins TRBV18 and TRBJ1-1, with D uncertain. Germline loops: CDR1 KGHSH, CDR2 LQKENI. V was trimmed by 2 bases and J by 3 bases, leaving 10 bases between them. The CDR3 is 14 residues long. The CDR3 loop is CASSPIQADTEAFF. The DNA of the CDR3 is TGTGCCAGCTCACCAATACAAGCGGACACTGAAGCTTTCTTT.

The chain uses TRBV6-1 and TRBJ2-7, with no clear D. From germline, CDR1 is MNHNS and CDR2 SASEGT. The CDR3 covers 14 residues. V shed 1 base and J shed 3 bases, with 10 bases lying between them. The CDR3 loop is CASSEDPEIYEQYF. CDR3 coding DNA: TGTGCCAGCAGTGAAGATCCGGAGATCTACGAGCAGTACTTC.

The chain links TRBV6-1 to TRBJ1-6; no firm D call. The CDR3 has 15 residues. Trimming pared 4 bases from V and 0 bases from J, leaving 7 bases between. Germline V CDR1 and CDR2: MNHNS, SASEGT. The CDR3 DNA follows: TGTGCCAGCAGTGCGCCGGGCTCCTATAATTCACCCCTCCACTTT. Amino acids: CASSAPGSYNSPLHF.

This clone was seen just once. Written as DNA, the CDR3 is TGTGCCAGCAGCTTGGCCGCAGGGGGCCTATCCTACGAGCAGTACTTC. It translates to CASSLAAGGLSYEQYF. J is TRBJ2-7 and V is TRBV5-4, with 8 bases matching TRBD1. This CDR3 contains 16 residues. Germline V gene data show CDR1 as SGHNT and CDR2 as YYREEE (reference sequence). J was trimmed by 1 base and V by 0 bases; bases with no gene match: 6.